The clone carrying this T cell receptor beta chain showed up many times. Each CDR3 protein gets one entry after TCRdb re-called the 5' RACE reads with MiXCR. Here the sample spans around 26,000 distinct CDR3 sequences, 4.4% being singletons. The data belong to a study of early T cells in non-severe SARS-CoV-2 infection. There are 15 residues in the CDR3. V lost 1 base to trimming and J lost 0 bases, with 4 bases between them. Germline-derived CDR1 and CDR2 are KGHSH and LQKENI. The rearrangement links TRBV18 to TRBJ2-6, with D unresolved. This TCR was sampled from an adult who was a healthcare worker with PCR-confirmed SARS-CoV-2 infection or an uninfected control (not recorded which). Sequenced sample: whole blood. CDR3 in amino acids: CASSPRDSGANVLTF. CDR3 bases: TGTGCCAGCTCACCACGGGACTCTGGGGCCAACGTCCTGACTTTC.